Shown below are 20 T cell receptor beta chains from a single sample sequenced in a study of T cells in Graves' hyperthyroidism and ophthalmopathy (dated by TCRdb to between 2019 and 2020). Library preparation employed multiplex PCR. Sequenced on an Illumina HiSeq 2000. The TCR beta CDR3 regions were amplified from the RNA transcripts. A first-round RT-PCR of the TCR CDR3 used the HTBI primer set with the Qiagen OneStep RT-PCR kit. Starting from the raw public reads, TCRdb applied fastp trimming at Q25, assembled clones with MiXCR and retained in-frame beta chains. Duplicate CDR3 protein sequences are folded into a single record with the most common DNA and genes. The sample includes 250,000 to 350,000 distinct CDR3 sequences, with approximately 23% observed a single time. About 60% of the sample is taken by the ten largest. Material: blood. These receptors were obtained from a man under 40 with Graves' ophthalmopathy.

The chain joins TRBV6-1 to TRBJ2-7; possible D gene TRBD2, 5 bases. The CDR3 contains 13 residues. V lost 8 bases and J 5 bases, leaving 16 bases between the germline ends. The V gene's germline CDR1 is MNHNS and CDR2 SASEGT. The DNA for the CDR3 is TGTGCCAGCGCAAGTACTAGATTTCACGAGCAGTACTTC. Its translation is CASASTRFHEQYF.

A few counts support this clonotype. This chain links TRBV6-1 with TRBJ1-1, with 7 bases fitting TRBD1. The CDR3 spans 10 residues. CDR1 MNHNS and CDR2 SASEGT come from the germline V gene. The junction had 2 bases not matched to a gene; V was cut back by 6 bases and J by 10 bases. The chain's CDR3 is CASRTGVAFF. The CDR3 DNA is TGTGCCAGCAGAACAGGGGTAGCTTTCTTT.

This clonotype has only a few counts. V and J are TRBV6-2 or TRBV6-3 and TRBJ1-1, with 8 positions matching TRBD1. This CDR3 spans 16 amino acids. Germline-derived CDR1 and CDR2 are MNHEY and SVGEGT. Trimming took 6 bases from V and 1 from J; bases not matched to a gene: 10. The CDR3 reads CASRIDRGAGNTEAFF. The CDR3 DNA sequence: TGTGCCAGCAGGATTGACAGGGGCGCCGGGAACACTGAAGCTTTCTTT.

The CDR3 here is CASSLGSFTDTQYF. CDR3 coding DNA: TGCGCCAGCAGCTTGGGCAGTTTCACAGATACGCAGTATTTT. The chain carries TRBV5-1 and TRBJ2-3, with D unresolved. The V gene's germline CDR1 is SGHRS and CDR2 YFSETQ. Trimming took 0 bases from V and 2 from J, leaving 7 bases between them. The CDR3 has 14 amino acids.

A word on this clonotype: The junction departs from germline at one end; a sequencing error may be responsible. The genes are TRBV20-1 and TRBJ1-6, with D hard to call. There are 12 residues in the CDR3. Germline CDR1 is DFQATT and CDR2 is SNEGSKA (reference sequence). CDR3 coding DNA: TGCAGTGCTAGAAGGCAAGATTCGCCCCTTCACTTT. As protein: CSARRQDSPLHF.

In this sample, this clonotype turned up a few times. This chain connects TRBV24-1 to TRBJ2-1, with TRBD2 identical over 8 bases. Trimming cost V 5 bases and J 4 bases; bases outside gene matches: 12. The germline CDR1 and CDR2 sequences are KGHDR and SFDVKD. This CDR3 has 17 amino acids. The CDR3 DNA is TGTGCCACCAGTGCTAGCGGGCTCCCTTTTTTTTACAATGAGCAGTTCTTC. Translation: CATSASGLPFFYNEQFF.

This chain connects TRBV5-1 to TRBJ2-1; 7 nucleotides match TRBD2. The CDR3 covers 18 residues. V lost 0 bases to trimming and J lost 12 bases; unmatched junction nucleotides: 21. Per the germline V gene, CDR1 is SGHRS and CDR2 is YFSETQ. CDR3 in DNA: TGCGCCAGCAGCTTGGCCAGTCTAGCGACCTCGGGAGGTCGTCGGCAGTTCTTC. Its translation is CASSLASLATSGGRRQFF. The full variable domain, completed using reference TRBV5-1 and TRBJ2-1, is KAGVTQTPRYLIKTRGQQVTLSCSPISGHRSVSWYQQTPGQGLQFLFEYFSETQRNKGNFPGRFSGRQFSNSRSEMNVSTLELGDSALYLCASSLASLATSGGRRQFFGPGTRLTVL.

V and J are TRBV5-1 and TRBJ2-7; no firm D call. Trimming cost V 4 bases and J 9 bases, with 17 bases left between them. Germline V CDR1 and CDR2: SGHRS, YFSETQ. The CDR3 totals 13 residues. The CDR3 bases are TGCGCCAGCAGCCAAGATCTTGGGTCTTGGCAGTACTTC. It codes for CASSQDLGSWQYF.

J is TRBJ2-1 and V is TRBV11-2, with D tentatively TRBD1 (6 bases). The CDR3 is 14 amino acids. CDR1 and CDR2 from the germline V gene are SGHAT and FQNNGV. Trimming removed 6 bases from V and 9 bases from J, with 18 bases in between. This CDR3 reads CASRWTATWSEQFF. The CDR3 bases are TGTGCCAGCAGGTGGACAGCAACTTGGAGTGAGCAGTTCTTC.

The CDR3 spells CASGPGAGGADEQFF. Here the CDR3 DNA reads TGCGCCAGCGGGCCTGGGGCGGGAGGGGCGGATGAGCAGTTCTTC. This chain uses TRBV10-1 with TRBJ2-1; 9 nucleotides align to TRBD2. With 8 bases clipped from V and 8 bases from J, the junction kept 13 bases outside the gene matches. Germline-derived CDR1 and CDR2 are WNHNN and SYGVQD (reference sequence). The CDR3 length is 15 residues.

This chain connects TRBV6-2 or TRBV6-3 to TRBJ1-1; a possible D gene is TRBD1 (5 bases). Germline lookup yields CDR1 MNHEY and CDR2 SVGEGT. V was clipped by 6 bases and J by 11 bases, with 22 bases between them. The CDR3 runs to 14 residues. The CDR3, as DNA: TGTGCCAGCAGAGCTCCCGGGACTCCTGTCACGGCTTTCTTT. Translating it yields CASRAPGTPVTAFF.

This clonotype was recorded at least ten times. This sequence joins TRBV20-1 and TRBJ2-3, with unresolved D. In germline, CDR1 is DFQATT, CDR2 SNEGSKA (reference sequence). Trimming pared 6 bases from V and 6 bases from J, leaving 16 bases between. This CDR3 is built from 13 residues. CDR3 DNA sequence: TGCAGTGCCCCCACTGGCATACACGATACGCAGTATTTT. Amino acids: CSAPTGIHDTQYF.

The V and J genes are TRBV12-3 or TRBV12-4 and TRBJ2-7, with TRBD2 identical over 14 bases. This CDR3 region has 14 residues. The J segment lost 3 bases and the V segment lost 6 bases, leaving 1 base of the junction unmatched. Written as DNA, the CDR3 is TGTGCCAGCAGGACTAGCGGGGGGGGCTACGAGCAGTACTTC. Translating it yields CASRTSGGGYEQYF.

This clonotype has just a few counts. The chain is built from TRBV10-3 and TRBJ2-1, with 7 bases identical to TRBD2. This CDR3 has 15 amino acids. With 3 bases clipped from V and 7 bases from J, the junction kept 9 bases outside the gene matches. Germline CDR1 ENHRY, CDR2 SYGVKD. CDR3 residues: CAISDFGGGENEQFF. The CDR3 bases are TGTGCCATCAGTGACTTTGGGGGAGGGGAAAATGAGCAGTTCTTC.

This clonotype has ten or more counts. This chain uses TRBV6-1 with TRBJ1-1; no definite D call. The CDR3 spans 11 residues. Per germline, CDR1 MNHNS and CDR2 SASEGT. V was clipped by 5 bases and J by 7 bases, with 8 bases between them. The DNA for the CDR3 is TGTGCCAGCAGTTACGGGCGTGAAGCTTTCTTT. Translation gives CASSYGREAFF.

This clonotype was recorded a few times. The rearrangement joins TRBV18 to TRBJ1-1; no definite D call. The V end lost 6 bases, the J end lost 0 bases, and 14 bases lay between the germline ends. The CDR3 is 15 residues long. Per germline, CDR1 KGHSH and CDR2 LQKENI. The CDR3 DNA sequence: TGTGCCAGCTCTCCCGACAATTTCATGAACACTGAAGCTTTCTTT. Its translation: CASSPDNFMNTEAFF.

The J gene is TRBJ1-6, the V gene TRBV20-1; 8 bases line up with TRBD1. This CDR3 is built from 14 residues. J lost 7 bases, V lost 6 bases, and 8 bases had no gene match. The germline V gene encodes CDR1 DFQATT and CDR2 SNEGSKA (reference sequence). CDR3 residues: CSARTGIINSPLHF. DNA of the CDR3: TGCAGTGCCAGGACAGGGATTATCAATTCACCCCTCCACTTT.

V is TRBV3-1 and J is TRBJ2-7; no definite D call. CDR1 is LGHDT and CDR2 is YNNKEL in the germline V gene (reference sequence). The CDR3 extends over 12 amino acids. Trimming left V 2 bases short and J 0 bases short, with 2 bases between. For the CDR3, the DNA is TGTGCCAGCAGCCAAATCTCCTACGAGCAGTACTTC. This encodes CASSQISYEQYF.

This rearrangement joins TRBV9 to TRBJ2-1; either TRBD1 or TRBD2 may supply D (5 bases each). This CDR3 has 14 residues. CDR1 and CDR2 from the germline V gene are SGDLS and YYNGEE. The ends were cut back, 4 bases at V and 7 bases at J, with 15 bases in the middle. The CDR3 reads CASSSQRWGNEQFF. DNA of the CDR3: TGTGCCAGCAGCTCACAGCGTTGGGGGAATGAGCAGTTCTTC.

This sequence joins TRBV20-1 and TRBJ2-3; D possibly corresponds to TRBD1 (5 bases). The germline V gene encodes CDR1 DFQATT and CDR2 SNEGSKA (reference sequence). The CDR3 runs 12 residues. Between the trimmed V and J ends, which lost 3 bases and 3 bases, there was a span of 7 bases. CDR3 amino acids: CSASQGTDTQYF. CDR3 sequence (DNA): TGCAGTGCTAGTCAGGGTACAGATACGCAGTATTTT.